Below, 10 T cell receptor beta chains from the same sample are listed, as sequenced in a study of shared clonotypes between healthy human individuals. Data came from immunoSEQ multiplex PCR; TCRdb stores just in-frame clones and leaves some out. Of around 1.1 million clones listed, about 72% are singletons. Material for sequencing was memory CD4+ T cells from PBMCs. Specified subset: CD45RA-negative fraction. These receptor sequences come from a man between 18 and 29 years old in good health. Some clones in this sample may be carry-over from other donors' samples.

The gene calls are TRBV10-3 and TRBJ2-1; D is perhaps TRBD2 (7 bases). V was cut by 3 bases and J by 5 bases, with 14 bases left in between. This CDR3 is built from 15 residues. The V gene's germline CDR1 is ENHRY and CDR2 SYGVKD. CDR3 amino acids: CAISDQGGTHNEQFF. The CDR3 coding sequence is TGTGCCATCAGTGACCAGGGAGGGACACACAATGAGCAGTTCTTC.

The V and J genes are TRBV10-3 and TRBJ1-4; no firm D call. This CDR3 has 16 amino acids. V lost 0 bases and J 0 bases, leaving 8 bases between the germline ends. The V gene's germline CDR1 is ENHRY and CDR2 SYGVKD. The chain's CDR3 is CAISESAGSTNEKLFF. The CDR3, as DNA: TGTGCCATCAGTGAGTCAGCGGGGTCAACTAATGAAAAACTGTTTTTT.

This clone turned up a few times. The V gene is TRBV30, the J gene TRBJ1-1; D perhaps matches TRBD1 (6 bases). The germline CDR1 and CDR2 sequences are GTSNPN and SVGIG (reference sequence). The CDR3 loop spans 16 amino acids. V was clipped by 3 bases and J by 4 bases, with 21 bases between them. The CDR3 DNA is TGTGCCTGGAGCCCATTACGGGGGGGCGGGAGCACTGAAGCTTTCTTT. It translates to CAWSPLRGGGSTEAFF.

The V and J genes are TRBV29-1 and TRBJ1-1; TRBD1 is a possible D gene (5 bases). V was clipped by 2 bases and J by 10 bases, with 14 bases between them. CDR1 and CDR2 (germline): SQVTM, ANQGSEA. This CDR3 has 12 amino acids. The CDR3 DNA reads TGCAGCGTTGAACTCCGGGGCTTCCGAGCTTTCTTT. Translating it yields CSVELRGFRAFF.

The V gene is TRBV28, the J gene TRBJ1-5; D is unclear. The CDR3 has 18 amino acids. With 1 base removed from V and 3 bases from J, the gap between germline ends came to 19 bases. Germline-derived CDR1 and CDR2 are MDHEN and SYDVKM. In DNA form, the CDR3 reads TGTGCCAGCAGTTTATATCGGTCGGGGTTCACCATCAATCAGCCCCAGCATTTT. Its protein product is CASSLYRSGFTINQPQHF.

As regards this clone: Other DNA sequences within the sample encode an identical CDR3. The J gene is TRBJ2-3, the V gene TRBV5-1; D is uncertain. The CDR3 totals 13 residues. CDR1 is SGHRS and CDR2 is YFSETQ in the germline V gene. V dropped 2 bases and J dropped 2 bases, with 6 bases sitting between them. DNA of the CDR3: TGCGCCAGCAGCTTCTCATCCACAGATACGCAGTATTTT. It encodes CASSFSSTDTQYF.

The chain combines TRBV2 with TRBJ1-2; D unclear. The CDR3 runs to 14 residues. CDR1 SNHLY and CDR2 FYNNEI come from the germline V gene. V shed 7 bases and J shed 4 bases, with 16 bases lying between them. In DNA, the CDR3 is TGTGCCAGCACTAAAATGGGTCTCAGCTATGGCTACACCTTC. Protein sequence: CASTKMGLSYGYTF.

V and J are TRBV5-1 and TRBJ1-1, with D unresolved. V lost 2 bases to trimming and J lost 0 bases, with 8 bases between them. CDR1 and CDR2 (germline): SGHRS, YFSETQ. The CDR3 consists of 14 residues. CDR3 sequence reads: CASSFTVLNTEAFF. In DNA form, the CDR3 reads TGCGCCAGCAGCTTCACAGTTTTGAACACTGAAGCTTTCTTT.

In this sample, this clone turned up a few times. This rearrangement joins TRBV2 to TRBJ1-2; TRBD1 might be the D (6 bases). CDR1 and CDR2 (germline): SNHLY, FYNNEI. Trimming shortened V by 6 bases and J by 4 bases, and 12 bases separated the two germline ends. The CDR3 is made up of 13 amino acids. CDR3 nucleotides: TGTGCCAGCAGACCCGGACAGATCTATGGCTACACCTTC. Its protein is CASRPGQIYGYTF.

The table lists this clone with a few counts. Other DNA sequences in this specimen translate into the identical CDR3. V usage is TRBV9 and J usage is TRBJ1-5, with no clear D. The CDR3 contains 14 residues. V was shortened by 0 bases and J by 4 bases, with 8 bases between the two germline ends. The germline CDR1 and CDR2 sequences are SGDLS and YYNGEE. The CDR3 spells CASSVDSGNQPQHF. CDR3 bases: TGTGCCAGCAGCGTAGATTCGGGGAATCAGCCCCAGCATTTT.